This T cell receptor beta chain was identified during a study of shared clonotypes between healthy human individuals. Across the study: Per donor, CD8 memory used one plate, CD8 naive used two, CD4 memory used three and CD4 naive used three. Study results and caveats: Non-shared clonotypes displayed generation probabilities falling below those of clonotypes present in all four donors.

Authors' analysis steps: Filtering differed because ImmunoSEQ produced junction-only sequences that carried no quality scores. Sequencing was performed with immunoSEQ multiplex PCR; in TCRdb, only in-frame clones are kept and a portion is missing. That table is the source of V, J and clone size, and D and trimming were worked out from the DNA. Altogether approximately 620,000 clones are present, about 96% being singletons, with the ten largest covering roughly 0.055%. The split of CD4+ cells yielded CD45RA+ naive and CD45RA-negative memory subsets. Remarks on this clone: Its antigen remains unknown.

This CDR3 has 12 residues. Germline V gene sequence: CDR1 MNHEY, CDR2 SVGAGI. The chain uses TRBV6-5 and TRBJ2-5, with 8 bases aligning to TRBD1. The J call may be wrong; the DNA end is better matched by TRBJ2-7. This TCR derives from a woman aged 25 to 39 in good health. Sequencing was performed on naive CD4+ T cells sorted from blood. The subset is: CD45RA+ positively selected. The CDR3 DNA is TGTGCCAGCGGAGGACAGGGAGGCGAGCAGTACTTC. Its protein is CASGGQGGEQYF.